These 24 T cell receptor beta chains were all obtained from the same sample, sequenced in a study of T cells in Graves' hyperthyroidism and ophthalmopathy. Amplification yielded TCR beta CDR3 regions, with RNA transcripts as the source. During a first-round RT-PCR of the TCR CDR3, the HTBI primer set was used. One entry per CDR3 protein, called by TCRdb with MiXCR from the multiplex PCR reads. The sample has 400,000 or so distinct CDR3 sequences; 12% to 15% are singletons. Material: blood. All receptors derive from a woman in her sixties with Graves' ophthalmopathy.

The chain uses TRBV7-6 and TRBJ2-1; 7 nucleotides align to TRBD1. This CDR3 has 15 amino acids. The V segment lost 1 base and the J segment 5 bases; nucleotides outside the gene matches: 5. Germline V CDR1 and CDR2: SGHVS, FNYEAQ. The CDR3 sequence is CASSLVWDSHNEQFF. CDR3 bases: TGTGCCAGCAGCTTAGTGTGGGACAGCCACAATGAGCAGTTCTTC.

This clonotype was detected ten times or more. The chain carries TRBV7-9 and TRBJ1-3; D gene unclear. The V end lost 8 bases, the J end lost 0 bases, and 8 bases lay between the germline ends. The CDR3 loop spans 13 amino acids. Germline V lookup: CDR1 SEHNR, CDR2 FQNEAQ (reference sequence). The CDR3 is CASRQASGNTIYF. The CDR3 DNA reads as TGTGCCAGCCGGCAAGCCTCTGGAAACACCATATATTTT.

Many counts were recorded for this clonotype. This chain joins TRBV28 and TRBJ1-4, with D possibly being TRBD1 (6 bases). CDR1 MDHEN and CDR2 SYDVKM come from the germline V gene. The CDR3 covers 16 residues. Trimming left V 6 bases short and J 0 bases short, with 14 bases between. CDR3 amino acids: CASSSTGWATNEKLFF. The CDR3 DNA reads TGTGCCAGCAGCTCTACAGGGTGGGCAACTAATGAAAAACTGTTTTTT. The full variable domain, completed using reference TRBV28 and TRBJ1-4, is DVKVTQSSRYLVKRTGEKVFLECVQDMDHENMFWYRQDPGLGLRLIYFSYDVKMKEKGDIPEGYSVSREKKERFSLILESASTNQTSMYLCASSSTGWATNEKLFFGSGTQLSVL.

CDR3 loop: CSVEPGTTNEQFF. In nucleotides, the CDR3 is TGCAGCGTTGAACCCGGGACTACCAATGAGCAGTTCTTC. This chain uses TRBV29-1 with TRBJ2-1, with 7 bases lining up with TRBD2. The CDR3 is 13 residues long. CDR1 and CDR2 (germline): SQVTM, ANQGSEA. The V and J ends lost 2 bases and 6 bases, in that order; junction bases with no gene match: 4.

The chain combines TRBV9 with TRBJ2-5, with 14 positions matching TRBD2. Germline CDR1 SGDLS, CDR2 YYNGEE. The CDR3 covers 15 residues. Trimming cost V 3 bases and J 3 bases; bases outside gene matches: 1. In nucleotides, the CDR3 is TGTGCCAGCAGCGGGGGACTAGCGGGAGAAGAGACCCAGTACTTC. It encodes CASSGGLAGEETQYF.

This clonotype was seen at least ten times. The gene calls are TRBV28 and TRBJ2-7; D possibly corresponds to TRBD2 (5 bases). V was cut by 7 bases and J by 0 bases, with 13 bases left in between. There are 14 residues in the CDR3. CDR1 and CDR2 from the germline V gene are MDHEN and SYDVKM. This CDR3 is CASTLTKNSYEQYF. The CDR3 bases are TGTGCCAGCACTCTGACTAAGAACTCCTACGAGCAGTACTTC.

This clonotype was seen at least ten times. The genes are TRBV20-1 and TRBJ2-1, with TRBD2 matching 8 bases. The length of the CDR3 is 15 residues. In germline, CDR1 is DFQATT, CDR2 SNEGSKA (reference sequence). V shed 0 bases, J shed 5 bases, and the junction held 6 bases outside the gene matches. The CDR3 here is CSARDWSGGHNEQFF. Here the CDR3 DNA reads TGCAGTGCTAGAGATTGGTCGGGAGGGCACAATGAGCAGTTCTTC.

This clonotype was found many times. The chain employs TRBV28 and TRBJ2-7, with D possibly being TRBD1 (6 bases). Looked up from germline, CDR1 is MDHEN and CDR2 is SYDVKM. There are 15 residues in the CDR3. Trimming took off 5 bases at V and 3 bases at J, with 17 bases between the two ends. CDR3 sequence reads: CASSTEDSLYYEQYF. The CDR3 coding sequence is TGTGCCAGCAGTACCGAGGACAGTTTATACTACGAGCAGTACTTC.

This clonotype occurred a few times. J is TRBJ2-5 and V is TRBV12-3 or TRBV12-4, with TRBD2 matching over 7 bases. With 5 bases clipped from V and 5 bases from J, the junction kept 11 bases outside the gene matches. The CDR3 totals 15 residues. The CDR3: CASSGHGQGGETQYF. In DNA form, the CDR3 reads TGTGCCAGCAGTGGACATGGTCAGGGAGGGGAGACCCAGTACTTC.

With regard to this clonotype: A much larger clone lies one base from this, so it may be a read error. This chain uses TRBV27 with TRBJ2-1; TRBD1 agrees at 7 bases. Germline V gene data show CDR1 as MNHEY and CDR2 as SMNVEV (reference sequence). CDR3 length: 15 amino acids. J was trimmed by 3 bases and V by 2 bases; bases with no gene match: 4. CDR3 in amino acids: CASSLQGVIYNEQFF. In DNA form, the CDR3 reads TGTGCCAGCAGTTTACAGGGGGTGATCTACAATGAGCAGTTCTTC.

This clonotype was picked up a small number of times. The V gene is TRBV6-9, the J gene TRBJ1-6, with D tentatively TRBD1 (6 bases). Germline lookup yields CDR1 MNHGY and CDR2 SVAAGI. The CDR3 totals 14 residues. V was cut by 6 bases and J by 7 bases, with 13 bases left in between. The CDR3 here is CASRYGRGNSPLHF. In DNA form, the CDR3 reads TGTGCCAGCAGATACGGCAGGGGAAATTCACCCCTCCACTTT.

The chain employs TRBV5-1 and TRBJ2-7, with 8 bases aligning to TRBD1. The V and J ends lost 0 bases and 2 bases, in that order; junction bases with no gene match: 13. CDR1 is SGHRS, CDR2 YFSETQ, per germline. CDR3 size: 18 residues. The CDR3, as DNA: TGCGCCAGCAGCTTGGAGGGGTTCCCCAGGGGGCGAACCTACGAGCAGTACTTC. The encoded protein is CASSLEGFPRGRTYEQYF.

This clonotype was detected a few times. The chain uses TRBV19 and TRBJ1-1, with unresolved D. V was pared by 3 bases and J by 1 base, with 6 bases between. The CDR3 spans 13 residues. The germline V gene has CDR1 LNHDA and CDR2 SQIVND (reference sequence). This chain's CDR3 is CASSIQANTEAFF. The CDR3 coding sequence is TGTGCCAGTAGTATTCAGGCGAACACTGAAGCTTTCTTT.

This clonotype was found many times. The chain is built from TRBV30 and TRBJ1-2; possible D gene TRBD1, 6 bases. V lost 0 bases, J lost 2 bases, and 7 bases lay in between. The germline CDR1 and CDR2 sequences are GTSNPN and SVGIG (reference sequence). The CDR3 spans 13 residues. CDR3 loop: CAWSVGQNYGYTF. DNA of the CDR3: TGTGCCTGGAGTGTAGGACAGAACTATGGCTACACCTTC.

Only a few counts were recorded for this clonotype. The chain couples TRBV24-1 to TRBJ2-1, with a weak D call TRBD2 (5 bases). V lost 3 bases and J lost 10, with 18 bases in between. The germline CDR1 and CDR2 sequences are KGHDR and SFDVKD. The CDR3 is 15 amino acids. The CDR3 protein is CATSDPRTYPREQFF. Written as DNA, the CDR3 is TGTGCCACCAGTGATCCCCGGACTTACCCAAGGGAGCAGTTCTTC.

This clonotype was counted many times. This sequence joins TRBV27 and TRBJ1-1; 7 bases match TRBD1. The CDR3 length is 13 residues. Germline assignment: CDR1 MNHEY and CDR2 SMNVEV (reference sequence). V dropped 6 bases and J dropped 1; count of bases not matched to a gene: 2. The DNA of the CDR3 is TGTGCCAGCAGGCGGACAGGGAACACTGAAGCTTTCTTT. This codes for CASRRTGNTEAFF.

In this sample, this clonotype turned up many times. This rearrangement joins TRBV9 to TRBJ2-5; 11 bases align to TRBD2. J lost 4 bases, V lost 4 bases, and 3 bases had no gene match. Looked up from germline, CDR1 is SGDLS and CDR2 is YYNGEE. The CDR3 runs to 14 residues. CDR3: CASSLTSGRETQYF. CDR3 DNA: TGTGCCAGCAGCCTCACTAGCGGGAGAGAGACCCAGTACTTC.

This clonotype was observed at least ten times. The chain employs TRBV27 and TRBJ2-7; D perhaps matches TRBD1 (5 bases). The CDR3 loop spans 13 amino acids. The V and J ends lost 3 bases and 2 bases respectively, with 8 bases between them. Germline assignment: CDR1 MNHEY and CDR2 SMNVEV (reference sequence). DNA for the CDR3: TGTGCCAGCAGTTTTCAGGGTACCTACGAGCAGTACTTC. The encoded protein is CASSFQGTYEQYF.

This clonotype has more than one count but fewer than ten. A single base separates this from a much larger clone, so it may be a read error. Because it lacks the conserved phenylalanine or tryptophan at the end, this CDR3 is likely a read error. This chain links TRBV5-1 with TRBJ1-1; D is ambiguous. The germline gives CDR1 SGHRS, CDR2 YFSETQ. Trimming took 0 bases from V and 1 from J, leaving 4 bases between them. This CDR3 is built from 13 residues. This CDR3 reads CASSLVSNTEAFS. CDR3 bases: TGCGCCAGCAGCTTGGTGTCGAACACTGAAGCTTTCTCT.

The sample holds a few counts of this clonotype. This chain links TRBV7-2 with TRBJ2-2, with D uncertain. CDR3 size: 12 residues. Trimming cost V 4 bases and J 6 bases, with 6 bases left between them. Germline V gene data show CDR1 as SGHTA and CDR2 as FQGNSA. CDR3 protein: CASSSSPGELFF. Here the CDR3 DNA reads TGTGCCAGCAGCTCAAGCCCCGGGGAGCTGTTTTTT.

This clonotype was observed many times. The chain uses TRBV28 and TRBJ2-3; 8 nucleotides line up with TRBD1. Germline CDR1 reads MDHEN; CDR2 reads SYDVKM. V lost 2 bases to trimming and J lost 6 bases; unmatched junction nucleotides: 4. The CDR3 has 14 amino acids. CDR3 sequence: CASSLGGQVDTQYF. The DNA for the CDR3 is TGTGCCAGCAGTTTAGGGGGACAGGTCGATACGCAGTATTTT. Full variable domain (outside the CDR3, taken from reference TRBV28 and TRBJ2-3): DVKVTQSSRYLVKRTGEKVFLECVQDMDHENMFWYRQDPGLGLRLIYFSYDVKMKEKGDIPEGYSVSREKKERFSLILESASTNQTSMYLCASSLGGQVDTQYFGPGTRLTVL.

This clonotype has just a few counts. The rearrangement joins TRBV10-3 to TRBJ2-7, with TRBD2 matching over 11 bases. The CDR3 spans 14 residues. J gave up 4 bases and V 5 bases, and 4 bases lay outside the gene matches. CDR1 is ENHRY and CDR2 is SYGVKD in the germline V gene. CDR3 sequence (DNA): TGTGCCATCAGTCCGGGACTAGCGGAATACGAGCAGTACTTC. Translating it yields CAISPGLAEYEQYF.

This clonotype has a handful of counts. The chain combines TRBV5-8 with TRBJ2-5; 12 bases are shared with TRBD1. Germline-derived CDR1 and CDR2 are SGHTS and YDEGEE. V was clipped by 4 bases and J by 3 bases; unmatched bases: 7. The CDR3 contains 16 residues. The CDR3 nucleotides read TGTGCCAGCAGCCCCGCCGGGACAGGGGGCGAAGAGACCCAGTACTTC. It encodes CASSPAGTGGEETQYF.

This clonotype was seen at least ten times. The rearrangement joins TRBV5-1 to TRBJ2-1; 11 bases are shared with TRBD2. CDR1 and CDR2 (germline): SGHRS, YFSETQ. Trimming took 4 bases from V and 4 from J; bases not matched to a gene: 16. The CDR3 consists of 19 residues. The CDR3: CASSLRDGSGRAPYNEQFF. Written as DNA, the CDR3 is TGCGCCAGCAGCCTCCGGGACGGTAGCGGGAGGGCCCCATACAATGAGCAGTTCTTC.